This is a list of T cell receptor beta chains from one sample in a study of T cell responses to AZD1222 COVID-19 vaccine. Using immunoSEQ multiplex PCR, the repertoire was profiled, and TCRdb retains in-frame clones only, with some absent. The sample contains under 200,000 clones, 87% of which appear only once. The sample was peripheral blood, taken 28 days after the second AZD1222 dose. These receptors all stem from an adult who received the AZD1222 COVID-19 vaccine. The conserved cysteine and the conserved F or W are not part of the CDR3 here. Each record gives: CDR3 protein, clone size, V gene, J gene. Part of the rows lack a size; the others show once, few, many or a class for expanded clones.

cdr3_aa: ASSISLAEAF
clone_size: .
v_call: TRBV19
j_call: TRBJ1-1

cdr3_aa: ASSPKTGDTQY
clone_size: once
v_call: TRBV6-5
j_call: TRBJ2-3

cdr3_aa: ASSFGPTNEKLF
clone_size: .
v_call: TRBV5-5
j_call: TRBJ1-4

cdr3_aa: ASRDGLEQY
clone_size: .
v_call: TRBV19
j_call: TRBJ2-7

cdr3_aa: ASSLFTGQRAGQNYGYT
clone_size: .
v_call: TRBV27
j_call: TRBJ1-2

cdr3_aa: GWDLAGSQETQY
clone_size: once
v_call: TRBV30
j_call: TRBJ2-5

cdr3_aa: ASSIEGNTIY
clone_size: .
v_call: TRBV19
j_call: TRBJ1-3

cdr3_aa: ASSLTGTGRTEAF
clone_size: .
v_call: TRBV5-1
j_call: TRBJ1-1

cdr3_aa: ASSLILGGEKLF
clone_size: .
v_call: TRBV27
j_call: TRBJ1-4

cdr3_aa: ASSPPVLARGYT
clone_size: .
v_call: TRBV4-1
j_call: TRBJ1-2

cdr3_aa: ASSPAGVQY
clone_size: .
v_call: TRBV11-2
j_call: TRBJ2-5

cdr3_aa: ASSPAGPGGELF
clone_size: once
v_call: TRBV7-6
j_call: TRBJ2-2